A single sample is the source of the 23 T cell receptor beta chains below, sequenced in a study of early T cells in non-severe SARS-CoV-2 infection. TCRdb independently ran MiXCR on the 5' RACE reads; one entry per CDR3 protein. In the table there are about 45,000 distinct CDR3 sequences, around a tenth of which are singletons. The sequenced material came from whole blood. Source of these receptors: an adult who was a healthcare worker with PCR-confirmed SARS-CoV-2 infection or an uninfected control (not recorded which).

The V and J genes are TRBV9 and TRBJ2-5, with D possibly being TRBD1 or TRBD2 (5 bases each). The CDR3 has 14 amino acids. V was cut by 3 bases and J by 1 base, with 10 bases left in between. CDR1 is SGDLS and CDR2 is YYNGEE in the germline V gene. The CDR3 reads CASSEGSFQETQYF. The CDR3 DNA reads TGTGCCAGCAGCGAGGGGAGTTTCCAAGAGACCCAGTACTTC.

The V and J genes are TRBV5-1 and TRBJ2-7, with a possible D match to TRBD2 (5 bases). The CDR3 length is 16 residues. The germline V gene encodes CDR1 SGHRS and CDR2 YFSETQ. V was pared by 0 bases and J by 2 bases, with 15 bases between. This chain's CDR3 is CASSLAVRATTYEQYF. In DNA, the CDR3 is TGCGCCAGCAGCTTGGCCGTGAGGGCAACCACCTACGAGCAGTACTTC.

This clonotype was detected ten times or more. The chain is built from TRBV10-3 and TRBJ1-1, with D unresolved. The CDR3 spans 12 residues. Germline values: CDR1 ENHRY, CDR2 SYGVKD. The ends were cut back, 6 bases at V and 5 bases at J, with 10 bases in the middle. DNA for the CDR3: TGTGCCATCAGGTCAGTGGCGACTGAAGCTTTCTTT. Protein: CAIRSVATEAFF.

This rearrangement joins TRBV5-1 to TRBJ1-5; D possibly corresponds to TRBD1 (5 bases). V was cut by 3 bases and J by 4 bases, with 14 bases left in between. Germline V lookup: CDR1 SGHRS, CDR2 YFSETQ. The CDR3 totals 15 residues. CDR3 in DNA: TGCGCCAGCAGCTCCGGGTCAGGGCGAAATCAGCCCCAGCATTTT. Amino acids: CASSSGSGRNQPQHF.

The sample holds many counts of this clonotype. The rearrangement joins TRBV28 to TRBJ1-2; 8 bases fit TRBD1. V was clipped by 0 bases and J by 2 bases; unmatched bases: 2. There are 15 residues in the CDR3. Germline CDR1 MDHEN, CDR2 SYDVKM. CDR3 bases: TGTGCCAGCAGTTTATGGAGGACAGGGAACTATGGCTACACCTTC. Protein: CASSLWRTGNYGYTF.

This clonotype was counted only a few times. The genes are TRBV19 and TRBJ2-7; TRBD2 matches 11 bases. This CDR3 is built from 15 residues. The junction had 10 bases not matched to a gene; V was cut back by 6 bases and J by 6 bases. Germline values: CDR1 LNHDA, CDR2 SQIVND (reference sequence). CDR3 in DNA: TGTGCCAGTAGCCACTCACTAGCGGGAGTTCGCGAGCAGTACTTC. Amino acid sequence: CASSHSLAGVREQYF. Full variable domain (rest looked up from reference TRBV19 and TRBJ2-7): DGGITQSPKYLFRKEGQNVTLSCEQNLNHDAMYWYRQDPGQGLRLIYYSQIVNDFQKGDIAEGYSVSREKKESFPLTVTSAQKNPTAFYLCASSHSLAGVREQYFGPGTRLTVT.

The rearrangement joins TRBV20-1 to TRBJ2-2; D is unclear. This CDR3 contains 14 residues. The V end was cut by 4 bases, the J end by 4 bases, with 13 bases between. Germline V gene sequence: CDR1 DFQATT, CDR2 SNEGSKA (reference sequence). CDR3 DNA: TGCAGTGCTAATGCAAGGGCTAGCACCGGGGAGCTGTTTTTT. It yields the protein CSANARASTGELFF.

The CDR3 loop is CSVTSRGYEQYF. CDR3 coding DNA: TGCAGCGTTACTTCTAGGGGCTACGAGCAGTACTTC. This chain links TRBV29-1 with TRBJ2-7, with D tentatively TRBD1 (5 bases). This CDR3 is built from 12 residues. The ends were cut back, 5 bases at V and 3 bases at J, with 11 bases in the middle. The germline V gene encodes CDR1 SQVTM and CDR2 ANQGSEA.

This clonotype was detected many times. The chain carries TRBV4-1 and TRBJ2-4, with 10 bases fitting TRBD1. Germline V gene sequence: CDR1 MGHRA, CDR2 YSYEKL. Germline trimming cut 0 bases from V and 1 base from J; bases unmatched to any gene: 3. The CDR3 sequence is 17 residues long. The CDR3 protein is CASSQDSGQGAKNIQYF. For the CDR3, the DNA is TGCGCCAGCAGCCAAGATTCGGGACAGGGGGCCAAAAACATTCAGTACTTC.

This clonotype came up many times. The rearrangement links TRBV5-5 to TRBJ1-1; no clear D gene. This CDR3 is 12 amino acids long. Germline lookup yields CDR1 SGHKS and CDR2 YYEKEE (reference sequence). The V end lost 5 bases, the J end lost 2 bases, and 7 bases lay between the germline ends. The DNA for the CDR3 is TGTGCCAGCAGGCTGCTTAACACTGAAGCTTTCTTT. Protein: CASRLLNTEAFF.

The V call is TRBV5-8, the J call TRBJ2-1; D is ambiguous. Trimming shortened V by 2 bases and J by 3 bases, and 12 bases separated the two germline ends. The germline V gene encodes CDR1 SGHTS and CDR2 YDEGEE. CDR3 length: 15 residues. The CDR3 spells CASSLRILLYNEQFF. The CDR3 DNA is TGTGCCAGCAGCTTAAGGATTCTACTCTACAATGAGCAGTTCTTC. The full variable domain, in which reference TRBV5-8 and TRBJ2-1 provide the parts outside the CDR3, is EAGVTQSPTHLIKTRGQQATLRCSPISGHTSVYWYQQALGLGLQFLLWYDEGEERNRGNFPPRFSGRQFPNYSSELNVNALELEDSALYLCASSLRILLYNEQFFGPGTRLTVL.

The CDR3 nucleotides are TGTGCCACAGAGACTAGCGGGAATAACGAGCAGTACTTC. Translated, it gives CATETSGNNEQYF. This chain connects TRBV10-3 to TRBJ2-7; the match to TRBD2 covers 11 bases. CDR3 length: 13 amino acids. Germline V gene sequence: CDR1 ENHRY, CDR2 SYGVKD. The J segment lost 5 bases and the V segment lost 10 bases, leaving 7 bases of the junction unmatched.

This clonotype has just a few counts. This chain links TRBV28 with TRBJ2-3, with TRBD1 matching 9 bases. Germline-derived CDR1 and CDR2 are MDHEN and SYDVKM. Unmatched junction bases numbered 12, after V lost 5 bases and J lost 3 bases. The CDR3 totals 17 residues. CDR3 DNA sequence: TGTGCCAGCAGTCCCGGGACAGGGAATTTGGCTACAGATACGCAGTATTTT. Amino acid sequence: CASSPGTGNLATDTQYF.

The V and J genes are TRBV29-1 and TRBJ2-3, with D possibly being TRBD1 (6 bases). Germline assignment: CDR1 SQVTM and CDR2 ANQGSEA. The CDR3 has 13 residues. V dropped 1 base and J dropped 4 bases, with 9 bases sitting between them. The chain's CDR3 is CSVEGTVSDTQYF. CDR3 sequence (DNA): TGCAGCGTTGAAGGGACAGTCTCAGATACGCAGTATTTT.

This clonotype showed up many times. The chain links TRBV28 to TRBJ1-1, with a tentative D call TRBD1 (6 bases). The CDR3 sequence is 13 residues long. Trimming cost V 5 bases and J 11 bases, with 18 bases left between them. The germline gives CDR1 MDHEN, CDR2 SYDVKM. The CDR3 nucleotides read TGTGCCAGCAGTGTTTTAACAGGGATCTCGGCTTTCTTT. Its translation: CASSVLTGISAFF.

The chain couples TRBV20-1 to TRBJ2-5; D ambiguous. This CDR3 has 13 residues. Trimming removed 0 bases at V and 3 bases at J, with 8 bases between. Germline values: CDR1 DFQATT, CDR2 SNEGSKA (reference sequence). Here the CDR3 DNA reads TGCAGTGCTAGAGATTACTGGGAAGAGACCCAGTACTTC. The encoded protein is CSARDYWEETQYF.

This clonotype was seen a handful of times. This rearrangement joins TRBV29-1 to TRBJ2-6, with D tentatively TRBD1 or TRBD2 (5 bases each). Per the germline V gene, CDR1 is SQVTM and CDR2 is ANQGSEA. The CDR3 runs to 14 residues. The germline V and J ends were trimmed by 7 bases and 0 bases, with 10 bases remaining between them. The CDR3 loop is CSASRGSGANVLTF. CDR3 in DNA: TGCAGCGCCTCGAGGGGCTCTGGGGCCAACGTCCTGACTTTC.

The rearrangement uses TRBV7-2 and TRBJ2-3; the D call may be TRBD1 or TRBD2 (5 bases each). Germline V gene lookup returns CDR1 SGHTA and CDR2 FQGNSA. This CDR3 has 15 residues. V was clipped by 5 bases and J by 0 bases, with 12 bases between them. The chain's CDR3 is CASSLLRGSTDTQYF. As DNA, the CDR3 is TGTGCCAGCAGCCTCCTTCGGGGCAGCACAGATACGCAGTATTTT. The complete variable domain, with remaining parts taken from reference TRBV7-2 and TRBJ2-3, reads GAGVSQSPSNKVTEKGKDVELRCDPISGHTALYWYRQSLGQGLEFLIYFQGNSAPDKSGLPSDRFSAERTGGSVSTLTIQRTQQEDSAVYLCASSLLRGSTDTQYFGPGTRLTVL.

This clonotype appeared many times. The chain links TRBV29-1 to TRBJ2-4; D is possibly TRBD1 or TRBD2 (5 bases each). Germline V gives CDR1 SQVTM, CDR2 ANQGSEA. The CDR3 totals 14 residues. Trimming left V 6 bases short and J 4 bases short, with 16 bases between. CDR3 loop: CSVQIGTTKNIQYF. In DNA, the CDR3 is TGCAGCGTACAAATCGGGACCACAAAAAACATTCAGTACTTC.

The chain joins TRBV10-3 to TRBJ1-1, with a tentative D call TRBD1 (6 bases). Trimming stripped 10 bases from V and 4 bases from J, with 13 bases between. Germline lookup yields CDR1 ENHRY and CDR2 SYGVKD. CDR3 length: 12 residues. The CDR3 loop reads CATGQWTTEAFF. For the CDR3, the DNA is TGTGCCACCGGACAGTGGACCACTGAAGCTTTCTTT.

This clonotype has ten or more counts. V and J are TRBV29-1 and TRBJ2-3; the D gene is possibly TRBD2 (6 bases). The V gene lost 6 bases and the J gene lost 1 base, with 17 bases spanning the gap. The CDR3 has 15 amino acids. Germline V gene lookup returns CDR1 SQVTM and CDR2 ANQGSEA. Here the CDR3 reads CSVRNSGTRTDTQYF. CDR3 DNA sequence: TGCAGCGTGAGAAATAGCGGTACCCGCACAGATACGCAGTATTTT.

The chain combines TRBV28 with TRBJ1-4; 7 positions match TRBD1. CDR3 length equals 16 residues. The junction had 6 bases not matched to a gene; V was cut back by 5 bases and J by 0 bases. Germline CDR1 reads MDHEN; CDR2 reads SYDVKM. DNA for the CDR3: TGTGCCAGCAGTCTCCGGACAGGTGCAACTAATGAAAAACTGTTTTTT. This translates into CASSLRTGATNEKLFF.

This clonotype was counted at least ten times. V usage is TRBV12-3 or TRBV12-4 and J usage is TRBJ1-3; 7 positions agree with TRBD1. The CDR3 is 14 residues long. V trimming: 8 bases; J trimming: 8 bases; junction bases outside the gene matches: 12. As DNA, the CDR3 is TGTGCCAGCTTTCGGTCAGGGGGACGAGACACCATATATTTT. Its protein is CASFRSGGRDTIYF.